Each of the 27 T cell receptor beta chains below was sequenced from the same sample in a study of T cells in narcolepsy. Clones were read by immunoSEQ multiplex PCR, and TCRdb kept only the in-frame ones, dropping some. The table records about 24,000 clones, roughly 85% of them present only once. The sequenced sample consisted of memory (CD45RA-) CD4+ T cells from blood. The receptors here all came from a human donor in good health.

This CDR3 reads CASSVGTGGAGELFF. For the CDR3, the DNA is TGTGCCAGCAGCGTGGGGACAGGGGGCGCCGGGGAGCTGTTTTTT. V usage is TRBV5-4 and J usage is TRBJ2-2; TRBD1 matches 12 bases. V was clipped by 4 bases and J by 6 bases; unmatched bases: 4. CDR3 size: 15 residues. CDR1 is SGHNT and CDR2 is YYREEE in the germline V gene (reference sequence).

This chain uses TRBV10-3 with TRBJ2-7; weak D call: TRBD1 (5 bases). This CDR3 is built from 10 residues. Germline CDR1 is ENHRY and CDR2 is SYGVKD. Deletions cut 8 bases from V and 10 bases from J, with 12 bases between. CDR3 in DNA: TGTGCCATCGGCGACAGAAGACAGTACTTC. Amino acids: CAIGDRRQYF.

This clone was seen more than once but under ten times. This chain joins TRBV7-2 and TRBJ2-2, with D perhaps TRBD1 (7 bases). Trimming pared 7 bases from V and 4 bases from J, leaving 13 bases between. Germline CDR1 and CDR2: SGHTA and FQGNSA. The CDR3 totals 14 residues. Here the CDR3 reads CASKGQGGTGELFF. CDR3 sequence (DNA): TGTGCCAGCAAAGGGCAGGGGGGCACCGGGGAGCTGTTTTTT. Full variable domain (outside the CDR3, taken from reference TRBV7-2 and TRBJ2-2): GAGVSQSPSNKVTEKGKDVELRCDPISGHTALYWYRQSLGQGLEFLIYFQGNSAPDKSGLPSDRFSAERTGGSVSTLTIQRTQQEDSAVYLCASKGQGGTGELFFGEGSRLTVL.

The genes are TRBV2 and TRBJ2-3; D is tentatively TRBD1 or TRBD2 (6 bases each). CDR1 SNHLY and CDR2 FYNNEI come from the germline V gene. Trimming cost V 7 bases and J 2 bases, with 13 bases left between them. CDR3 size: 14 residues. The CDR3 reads CASMRGAPTDTQYF. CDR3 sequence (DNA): TGTGCCAGCATGAGGGGGGCCCCCACAGATACGCAGTATTTT.

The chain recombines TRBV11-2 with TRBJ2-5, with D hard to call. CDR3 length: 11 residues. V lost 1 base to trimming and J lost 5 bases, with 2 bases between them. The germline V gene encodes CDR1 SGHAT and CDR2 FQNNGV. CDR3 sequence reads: CASSLAETQYF. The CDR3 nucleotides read TGTGCCAGCAGCTTAGCGGAGACCCAGTACTTC.

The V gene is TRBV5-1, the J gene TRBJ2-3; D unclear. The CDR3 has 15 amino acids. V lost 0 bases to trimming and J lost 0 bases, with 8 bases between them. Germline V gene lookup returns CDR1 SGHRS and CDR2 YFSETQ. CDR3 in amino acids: CASSLEGSSTDTQYF. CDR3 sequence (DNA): TGCGCCAGCAGCTTGGAGGGATCGAGCACAGATACGCAGTATTTT.

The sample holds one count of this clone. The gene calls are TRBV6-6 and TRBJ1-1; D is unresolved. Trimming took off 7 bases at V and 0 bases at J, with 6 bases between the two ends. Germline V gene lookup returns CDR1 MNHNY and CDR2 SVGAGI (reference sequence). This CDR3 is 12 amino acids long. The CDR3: CASTGVNTEAFF. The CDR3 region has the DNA TGTGCCAGCACGGGCGTGAACACTGAAGCTTTCTTT.

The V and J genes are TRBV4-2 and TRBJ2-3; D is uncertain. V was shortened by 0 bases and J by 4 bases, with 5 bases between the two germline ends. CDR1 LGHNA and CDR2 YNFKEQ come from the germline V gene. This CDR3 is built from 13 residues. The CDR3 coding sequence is TGTGCCAGCAGCCAAGAGGTGGCAGATACGCAGTATTTT. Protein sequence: CASSQEVADTQYF.

This chain's CDR3 is CASSFGTASYGYTF. In DNA form, the CDR3 reads TGTGCCAGCAGCTTTGGGACAGCCTCCTATGGCTACACCTTC. V and J are TRBV13 and TRBJ1-2; TRBD1 matches at 7 bases. The trim removed 3 bases at V and 4 bases at J, leaving 5 bases unmatched. CDR3 length equals 14 residues. CDR1 is PRHDT and CDR2 is FYEKMQ in the germline V gene (reference sequence).

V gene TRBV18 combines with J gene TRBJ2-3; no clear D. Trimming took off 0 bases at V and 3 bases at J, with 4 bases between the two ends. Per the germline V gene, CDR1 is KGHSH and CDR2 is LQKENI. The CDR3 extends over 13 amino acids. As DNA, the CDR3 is TGTGCCAGCTCACCACCGTATACAGATACGCAGTATTTT. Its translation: CASSPPYTDTQYF. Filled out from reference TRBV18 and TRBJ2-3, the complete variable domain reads NAGVMQNPRHLVRRRGQEARLRCSPMKGHSHVYWYRQLPEEGLKFMVYLQKENIIDESGMPKERFSAEFPKEGPSILRIQQVVRGDSAAYFCASSPPYTDTQYFGPGTRLTVL.

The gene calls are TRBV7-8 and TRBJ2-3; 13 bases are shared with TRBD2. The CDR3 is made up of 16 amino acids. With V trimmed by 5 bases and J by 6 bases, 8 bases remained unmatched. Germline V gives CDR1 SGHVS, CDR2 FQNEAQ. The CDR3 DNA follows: TGTGCCAGCAGCCCCAGGACTAGCGGGAGAAGGGATACGCAGTATTTT. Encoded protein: CASSPRTSGRRDTQYF.

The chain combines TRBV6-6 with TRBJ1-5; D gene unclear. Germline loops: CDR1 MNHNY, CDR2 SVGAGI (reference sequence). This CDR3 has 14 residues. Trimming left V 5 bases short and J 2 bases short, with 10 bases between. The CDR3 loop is CASSGGRGNQPQHF. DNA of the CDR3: TGTGCCAGCAGTGGCGGGAGAGGCAATCAGCCCCAGCATTTT.

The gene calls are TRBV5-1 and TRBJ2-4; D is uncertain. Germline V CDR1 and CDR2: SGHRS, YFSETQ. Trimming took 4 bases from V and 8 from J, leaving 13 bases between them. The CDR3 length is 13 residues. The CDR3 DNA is TGCGCCAGCAGCGATCCCCCAAGGGACATTCAGTACTTC. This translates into CASSDPPRDIQYF.

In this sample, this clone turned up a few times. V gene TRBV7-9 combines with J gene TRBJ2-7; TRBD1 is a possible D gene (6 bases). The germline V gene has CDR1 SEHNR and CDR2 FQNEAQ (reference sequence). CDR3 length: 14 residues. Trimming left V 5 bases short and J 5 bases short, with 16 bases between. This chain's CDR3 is CASSHPRTVNEQYF. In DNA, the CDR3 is TGTGCCAGCAGCCATCCCCGGACAGTTAACGAGCAGTACTTC.

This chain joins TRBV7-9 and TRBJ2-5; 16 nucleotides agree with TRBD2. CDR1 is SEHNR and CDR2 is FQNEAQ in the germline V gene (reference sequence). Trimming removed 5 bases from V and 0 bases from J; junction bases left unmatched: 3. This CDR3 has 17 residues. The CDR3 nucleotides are TGTGCCAGCAGCCAGGGACTAGCGGGAGGGTACCAAGAGACCCAGTACTTC. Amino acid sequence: CASSQGLAGGYQETQYF.

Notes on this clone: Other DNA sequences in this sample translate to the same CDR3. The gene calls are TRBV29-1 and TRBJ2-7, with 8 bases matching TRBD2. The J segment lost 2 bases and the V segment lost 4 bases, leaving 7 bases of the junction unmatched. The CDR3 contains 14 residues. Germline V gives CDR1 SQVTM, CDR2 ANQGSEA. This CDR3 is CSVGGAGGPYEQYF. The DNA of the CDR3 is TGCAGCGTTGGGGGGGCGGGAGGACCCTACGAGCAGTACTTC.

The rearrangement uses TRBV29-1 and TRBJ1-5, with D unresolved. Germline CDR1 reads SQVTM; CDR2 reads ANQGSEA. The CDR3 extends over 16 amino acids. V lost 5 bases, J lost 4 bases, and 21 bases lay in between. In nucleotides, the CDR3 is TGCAGCGTTATGTCTGGAGTTGGAGGGTTTAATCAGCCCCAGCATTTT. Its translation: CSVMSGVGGFNQPQHF.

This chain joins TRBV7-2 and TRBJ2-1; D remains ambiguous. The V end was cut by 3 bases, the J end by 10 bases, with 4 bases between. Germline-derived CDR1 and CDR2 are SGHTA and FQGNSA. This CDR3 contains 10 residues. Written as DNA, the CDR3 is TGTGCCAGCAGCTTCCAGGAGCAGTTCTTC. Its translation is CASSFQEQFF.

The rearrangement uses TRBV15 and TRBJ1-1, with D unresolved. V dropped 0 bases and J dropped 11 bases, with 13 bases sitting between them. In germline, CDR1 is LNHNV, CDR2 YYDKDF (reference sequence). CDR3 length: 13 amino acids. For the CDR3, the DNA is TGTGCCACCAGCAGAGATCTGCGGGATGTTGCTTTCTTT. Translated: CATSRDLRDVAFF.

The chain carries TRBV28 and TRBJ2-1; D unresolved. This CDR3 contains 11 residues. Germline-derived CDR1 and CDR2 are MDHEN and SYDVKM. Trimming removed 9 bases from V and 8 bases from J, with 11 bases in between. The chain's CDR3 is CASFLEDEQFF. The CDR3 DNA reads TGTGCCAGTTTCCTAGAAGATGAGCAGTTCTTC.

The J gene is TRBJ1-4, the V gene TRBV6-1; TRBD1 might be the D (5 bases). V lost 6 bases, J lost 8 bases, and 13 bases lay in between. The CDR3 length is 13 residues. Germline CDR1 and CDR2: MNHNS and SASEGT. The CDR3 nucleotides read TGTGCCAGCAGCGGGTCGGGGACCGAAAAACTGTTTTTT. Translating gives CASSGSGTEKLFF.

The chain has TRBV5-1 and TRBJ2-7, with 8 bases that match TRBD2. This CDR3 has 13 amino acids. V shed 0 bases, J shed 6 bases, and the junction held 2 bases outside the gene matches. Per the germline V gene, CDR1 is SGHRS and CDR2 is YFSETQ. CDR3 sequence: CASSLVLAGEQYF. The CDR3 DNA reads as TGCGCCAGCAGCTTGGTTCTAGCGGGCGAGCAGTACTTC. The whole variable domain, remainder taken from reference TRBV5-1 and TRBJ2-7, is KAGVTQTPRYLIKTRGQQVTLSCSPISGHRSVSWYQQTPGQGLQFLFEYFSETQRNKGNFPGRFSGRQFSNSRSEMNVSTLELGDSALYLCASSLVLAGEQYFGPGTRLTVT.

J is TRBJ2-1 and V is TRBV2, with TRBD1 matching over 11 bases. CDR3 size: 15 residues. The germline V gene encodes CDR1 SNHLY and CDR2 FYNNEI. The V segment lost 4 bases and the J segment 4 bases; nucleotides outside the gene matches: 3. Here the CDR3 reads CASSGGTGGYNEQFF. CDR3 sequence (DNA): TGTGCCAGCAGTGGAGGGACAGGGGGGTACAATGAGCAGTTCTTC.

CDR3 sequence reads: CASRPLLAGGYEQYF. In DNA form, the CDR3 reads TGTGCCAGCAGGCCCCTCTTAGCGGGAGGCTACGAGCAGTACTTC. J is TRBJ2-7 and V is TRBV6-5; TRBD2 aligns across 10 bases. In germline, CDR1 is MNHEY, CDR2 SVGAGI. There are 15 residues in the CDR3. Trimming at V came to 6 bases and at J to 3 bases, leaving 8 bases not matched to a gene.

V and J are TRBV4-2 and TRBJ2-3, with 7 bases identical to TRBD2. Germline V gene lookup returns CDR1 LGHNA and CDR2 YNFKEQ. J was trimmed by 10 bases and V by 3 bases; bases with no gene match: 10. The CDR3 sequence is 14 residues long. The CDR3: CASSHPLAVRAQYF. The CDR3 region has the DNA TGTGCCAGCAGCCATCCCCTAGCGGTCAGGGCGCAGTATTTT.

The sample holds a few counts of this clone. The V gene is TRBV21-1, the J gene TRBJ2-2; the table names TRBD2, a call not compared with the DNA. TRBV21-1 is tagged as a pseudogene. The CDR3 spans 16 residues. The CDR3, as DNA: TGTGCCAGCAGTGCACCTAGCGGTCCCTACACCGGGGAGCTGTTTTTT. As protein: CASSAPSGPYTGELFF.

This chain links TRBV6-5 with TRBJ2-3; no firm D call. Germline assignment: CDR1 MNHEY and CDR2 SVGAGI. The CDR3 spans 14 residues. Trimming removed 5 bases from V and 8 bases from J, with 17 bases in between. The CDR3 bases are TGTGCCAGCAGTGAAGTGGGTAGTCCCAGTACGCAGTATTTT. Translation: CASSEVGSPSTQYF.